The 27 T cell receptor beta chains reported below all come from one sample, sequenced in a study of T cell changes during pregnancy in multiple sclerosis. The table came from immunoSEQ multiplex PCR; TCRdb's copy has only in-frame clones and leaves some out. This table has 35,000 to 55,000 clones, around 92% appearing once. Sequenced material: peripheral blood, taken in the third trimester of pregnancy. The receptors stem from a female donor with multiple sclerosis, enrolled in a pregnancy study.

The chain employs TRBV4-3 and TRBJ1-1; D call uncertain. Germline CDR1 is LGHNA and CDR2 is YSLEER. This CDR3 contains 14 residues. The V end was cut by 0 bases, the J end by 11 bases, with 16 bases between. The CDR3 here is CASSQDTTGNGAFF. CDR3 sequence (DNA): TGCGCCAGCAGCCAAGATACAACCGGGAATGGGGCTTTCTTT.

The rearrangement uses TRBV4-3 and TRBJ2-3, with 11 nucleotides matching TRBD2. Germline CDR1 is LGHNA and CDR2 is YSLEER. With V trimmed by 4 bases and J by 3 bases, 3 bases remained unmatched. The CDR3 length is 15 residues. CDR3 nucleotides: TGCGCCAGCAGCCCGGGACTAGCGGTAACAGATACGCAGTATTTT. Translated: CASSPGLAVTDTQYF.

This chain connects TRBV7-6 to TRBJ2-1; 10 bases map to TRBD2. V shed 5 bases and J 6 bases; nucleotides not matched to a gene: 4. Germline V gene sequence: CDR1 SGHVS, CDR2 FNYEAQ. The CDR3 consists of 14 residues. The CDR3 protein is CASSTGLAVNEQFF. The CDR3 nucleotides read TGTGCCAGCAGCACCGGACTAGCGGTCAATGAGCAGTTCTTC.

The rearrangement links TRBV5-4 to TRBJ2-3; 7 bases fit TRBD1. The length of the CDR3 is 14 residues. The trim removed 3 bases at V and 5 bases at J, leaving 6 bases unmatched. CDR1 and CDR2 (germline): SGHNT, YYREEE (reference sequence). CDR3 loop: CASSSTGSRDTQYF. In DNA form, the CDR3 reads TGTGCCAGCAGCTCGACAGGGAGTAGAGATACGCAGTATTTT. The full variable domain, in which reference TRBV5-4 and TRBJ2-3 provide the parts outside the CDR3, is ETGVTQSPTHLIKTRGQQVTLRCSSQSGHNTVSWYQQALGQGPQFIFQYYREEENGRGNFPPRFSGLQFPNYSSELNVNALELDDSALYLCASSSTGSRDTQYFGPGTRLTVL.

V and J are TRBV6-1 and TRBJ2-7; D uncertain. Between the trimmed V and J ends, which lost 1 base and 3 bases, there was a span of 7 bases. Germline V CDR1 and CDR2: MNHNS, SASEGT. The CDR3 totals 13 residues. The CDR3 protein is CASSEVRLYEQYF. In DNA, the CDR3 is TGTGCCAGCAGTGAAGTCCGTCTCTACGAGCAGTACTTC.

The CDR3 reads CASSKRPVGARGNTIYF. In DNA form, the CDR3 reads TGTGCCAGCAGCAAACGTCCCGTAGGGGCCAGAGGAAACACCATATATTTT. V gene TRBV21-1 combines with J gene TRBJ1-3; the table's TRBD1 call for D was not verified on the DNA. TRBV21-1 is a pseudogene locus. This CDR3 contains 17 residues.

The chain recombines TRBV6-4 with TRBJ2-1, with 12 bases identical to TRBD2. The V gene end was trimmed by 3 bases and the J gene end by 6 bases; junction bases not matched to a gene: 6. CDR3 length equals 16 residues. Germline V gene lookup returns CDR1 MRHNA and CDR2 SNTAGT. The CDR3 sequence: CASSESGTSGFNEQFF. The CDR3 coding sequence is TGTGCCAGCAGTGAGTCCGGGACTAGCGGGTTCAATGAGCAGTTCTTC.

There are a few counts of this clone. This rearrangement joins TRBV7-9 to TRBJ2-1; D possibly corresponds to TRBD1 (6 bases). Deletions cut 10 bases from V and 3 bases from J, with 13 bases between. Germline CDR1 reads SEHNR; CDR2 reads FQNEAQ (reference sequence). The CDR3 is 13 residues long. This CDR3 reads CATQGSDYNEQFF. Written as DNA, the CDR3 is TGTGCCACTCAGGGGTCCGACTACAATGAGCAGTTCTTC.

The chain carries TRBV5-4 and TRBJ2-2, with no clear D. The length of the CDR3 is 13 residues. V gave up 1 base and J gave up 6 bases, with 7 bases separating them. Germline CDR1 SGHNT, CDR2 YYREEE (reference sequence). CDR3 region: CASSLSSPGELFF. The CDR3 region has the DNA TGTGCCAGCAGCTTGTCCTCCCCCGGGGAGCTGTTTTTT. The full variable domain, in which reference TRBV5-4 and TRBJ2-2 provide the parts outside the CDR3, is ETGVTQSPTHLIKTRGQQVTLRCSSQSGHNTVSWYQQALGQGPQFIFQYYREEENGRGNFPPRFSGLQFPNYSSELNVNALELDDSALYLCASSLSSPGELFFGEGSRLTVL.

The DNA for the CDR3 is TGTGCCACCAGCGGAGGGCCGGGCGGGGAGCTGTTTTTT. Encoded protein: CATSGGPGGELFF. V gene TRBV15 combines with J gene TRBJ2-2; perhaps TRBD2 as D (6 bases). The CDR3 consists of 13 residues. Germline V gene data show CDR1 as LNHNV and CDR2 as YYDKDF (reference sequence). The germline V and J ends were trimmed by 5 bases and 7 bases, with 11 bases remaining between them.

This chain links TRBV5-6 with TRBJ2-3; TRBD2 matches 14 bases. V shed 4 bases and J 1 base; nucleotides not matched to a gene: 5. CDR1 and CDR2 (germline): SGHDT, YYEEEE. This CDR3 comprises 17 residues. The CDR3 spells CASSPPGLAGGTDTQYF. The CDR3 DNA follows: TGTGCCAGCAGCCCTCCGGGACTAGCGGGGGGCACAGATACGCAGTATTTT.

The chain couples TRBV13 to TRBJ2-4, with D possibly being TRBD1 (5 bases). In germline, CDR1 is PRHDT, CDR2 FYEKMQ (reference sequence). The CDR3 has 14 amino acids. V was trimmed by 5 bases and J by 10 bases, leaving 18 bases between them. CDR3 nucleotide sequence: TGTGCCAGCAGCAGTTGGACAAAAGACAAGATTCAGTACTTC. It specifies CASSSWTKDKIQYF.

CDR3 residues: CASSNVRSYPQETQYF. CDR3 nucleotides: TGTGCCAGCAGCAACGTTAGGAGCTACCCCCAAGAGACCCAGTACTTC. The V and J genes are TRBV5-5 and TRBJ2-5, with D unclear. This CDR3 has 16 amino acids. V was clipped by 4 bases and J by 1 base, with 17 bases between them. Germline V lookup: CDR1 SGHKS, CDR2 YYEKEE (reference sequence).

The V call is TRBV27, the J call TRBJ2-1; TRBD2 aligns across 7 bases. V lost 2 bases and J lost 4; bases outside the gene matches: 5. Germline CDR1 and CDR2: MNHEY and SMNVEV (reference sequence). The CDR3 is made up of 15 amino acids. Here the CDR3 reads CASSLGTTRYNEQFF. CDR3 sequence (DNA): TGTGCCAGCAGTTTAGGGACTACCCGTTACAATGAGCAGTTCTTC.

The rearrangement links TRBV9 to TRBJ2-2; TRBD2 matches at 7 bases. Germline trimming cut 0 bases from V and 5 bases from J; bases unmatched to any gene: 4. CDR3 length equals 15 residues. Germline V lookup: CDR1 SGDLS, CDR2 YYNGEE. The CDR3 protein is CASSVGGSSTGELFF. The CDR3 DNA reads as TGTGCCAGCAGCGTAGGCGGGAGCAGTACCGGGGAGCTGTTTTTT.

The chain joins TRBV10-3 to TRBJ1-1; a possible D gene is TRBD1 (5 bases). Trimming took 6 bases from V and 6 from J, leaving 14 bases between them. Germline loops: CDR1 ENHRY, CDR2 SYGVKD. The CDR3 totals 13 residues. In nucleotides, the CDR3 is TGTGCCATCAGCAGGGAAACATCCGCTGAAGCTTTCTTT. It is translated as CAISRETSAEAFF.

The V and J genes are TRBV2 and TRBJ2-3, with TRBD1 as a possible D gene (5 bases). From germline, CDR1 is SNHLY and CDR2 FYNNEI. The CDR3 totals 16 residues. Between the trimmed V and J ends, which lost 6 bases and 0 bases, there was a span of 16 bases. The DNA of the CDR3 is TGTGCCAGCAGGCCCGAAGGAAGGGGTAGCACAGATACGCAGTATTTT. Amino acids: CASRPEGRGSTDTQYF.

The chain combines TRBV19 with TRBJ2-1, with TRBD1 matching 7 bases. The V gene end was trimmed by 8 bases and the J gene end by 6 bases; junction bases not matched to a gene: 7. Per germline, CDR1 LNHDA and CDR2 SQIVND (reference sequence). This CDR3 has 13 amino acids. The CDR3 is CASRQGGGNEQFF. DNA for the CDR3: TGTGCCAGTCGACAGGGTGGGGGCAATGAGCAGTTCTTC.

The V and J genes are TRBV9 and TRBJ2-1, with 9 positions matching TRBD2. The V segment lost 4 bases and the J segment 5 bases; nucleotides outside the gene matches: 4. Germline loops: CDR1 SGDLS, CDR2 YYNGEE. CDR3 length: 14 residues. Here the CDR3 reads CASSFSGSDNEQFF. CDR3 in DNA: TGTGCCAGCAGCTTTAGCGGGAGCGACAATGAGCAGTTCTTC.

V usage is TRBV5-5 and J usage is TRBJ1-5; D not resolved. CDR3 size: 13 residues. Germline values: CDR1 SGHKS, CDR2 YYEKEE (reference sequence). The V gene lost 4 bases and the J gene lost 4 bases, with 9 bases spanning the gap. CDR3 in DNA: TGTGCCAGCAGCAGGGAGGGAAATCAGCCCCAGCATTTT. It translates to CASSREGNQPQHF.

The V and J genes are TRBV29-1 and TRBJ1-1, with a tentative D call TRBD1 (5 bases). Trimming took 7 bases from V and 2 from J, leaving 11 bases between them. The CDR3 has 12 residues. The germline V gene has CDR1 SQVTM and CDR2 ANQGSEA. The CDR3 DNA follows: TGCAGCGGCGGACAAACTAACACTGAAGCTTTCTTT. Its protein product is CSGGQTNTEAFF.

The chain combines TRBV28 with TRBJ2-3, with 9 bases lining up with TRBD2. The CDR3 runs to 16 residues. Germline V gives CDR1 MDHEN, CDR2 SYDVKM. Trimming cost V 5 bases and J 0 bases; bases outside gene matches: 6. CDR3 DNA: TGTGCCAGCAGTCCCCGACTAGCGGATAGCACAGATACGCAGTATTTT. Amino acid sequence: CASSPRLADSTDTQYF. The variable domain in full, with the rest retrieved from reference TRBV28 and TRBJ2-3, is DVKVTQSSRYLVKRTGEKVFLECVQDMDHENMFWYRQDPGLGLRLIYFSYDVKMKEKGDIPEGYSVSREKKERFSLILESASTNQTSMYLCASSPRLADSTDTQYFGPGTRLTVL.

The chain joins TRBV6-6 to TRBJ2-1, with TRBD2 matching 8 bases. The CDR3 spans 16 residues. With 1 base clipped from V and 2 bases from J, the junction kept 4 bases outside the gene matches. Germline CDR1 is MNHNY and CDR2 is SVGAGI (reference sequence). The CDR3 loop is CASSYLAGGPYNEQFF. The CDR3 bases are TGTGCCAGCAGTTACTTGGCGGGAGGCCCCTACAATGAGCAGTTCTTC.

This chain links TRBV9 with TRBJ2-7, with 8 bases identical to TRBD2. The CDR3 loop spans 17 amino acids. From germline, CDR1 is SGDLS and CDR2 YYNGEE. V lost 3 bases and J lost 3; bases outside the gene matches: 14. The CDR3 is CASSAYRGGSGVYEQYF. The DNA for the CDR3 is TGTGCCAGCAGCGCCTACCGGGGGGGTAGCGGGGTCTACGAGCAGTACTTC.

CDR3 sequence reads: CATSRPGGSPNYGYTF. CDR3 in DNA: TGTGCCACCAGCCGGCCAGGGGGCTCTCCTAACTATGGCTACACCTTC. The chain carries TRBV15 and TRBJ1-2; 8 nucleotides align to TRBD1. The CDR3 spans 16 residues. J was trimmed by 0 bases and V by 5 bases; bases with no gene match: 8. Looked up from germline, CDR1 is LNHNV and CDR2 is YYDKDF (reference sequence). Full variable domain (remainder filled in from reference TRBV15 and TRBJ1-2): DAMVIQNPRYQVTQFGKPVTLSCSQTLNHNVMYWYQQKSSQAPKLLFHYYDKDFNNEADTPDNFQSRRPNTSFCFLDIRSPGLGDTAMYLCATSRPGGSPNYGYTFGSGTRLTVV.

This chain joins TRBV28 and TRBJ2-5; TRBD2 matches 12 bases. The J segment lost 11 bases and the V segment lost 5 bases, leaving 6 bases of the junction unmatched. CDR3 length equals 13 residues. Germline CDR1 and CDR2: MDHEN and SYDVKM. The CDR3, as DNA: TGTGCCAGCAGTCCTAGCGGGAGGGATGAGCAGTACTTC. Amino acids: CASSPSGRDEQYF.

V usage is TRBV19 and J usage is TRBJ2-1, with D possibly being TRBD2 (5 bases). The CDR3 contains 15 residues. The V gene lost 1 base and the J gene lost 7 bases, with 14 bases spanning the gap. Germline values: CDR1 LNHDA, CDR2 SQIVND (reference sequence). Here the CDR3 reads CASSIGGWGANEQFF. The CDR3 nucleotides read TGTGCCAGTAGTATAGGAGGGTGGGGAGCTAATGAGCAGTTCTTC.